The sequence of this TCR beta chain was determined in a study of vaccination effects on CD4 cells after COVID-19. Study at large: Two doses of BNT162b2 or mRNA-1273 vaccine were administered to participants. Study observations and caveats: Only a few convalescent patients and no early post-infection timepoints featured in the study.

Repertoires were generated with immunoSEQ multiplex PCR, while TCRdb's copy carries only in-frame clones and drops some. The table shows under 80,000 clones, with around 78% occurring only once. On this clone itself: As yet, its antigen is unknown.

Under the ViraFEST assay, PBMC were stimulated with viral peptide pools so that antigen-specific CD4+ T cells expanded. Sequencing was performed afterwards. The culture ran for roughly ten days, and then CD4+ T cells were isolated. In the vaccine recipients, nucleocapsid antibodies were negative and there was no prior SARS-CoV-2 infection. Cultures received IL-2 medium that replaced half the medium on days 3 and 7. The input for sequencing was CD4+ T cells from PBMCs cultured with SARS-CoV-2 spike peptides, taken before COVID-19 vaccination. The source of this sequence is a human donor who received a COVID-19 vaccine.

Here the CDR3 reads CASSLTSSPLHF. DNA for the CDR3: TGTGCCAGCAGCCTAACAAGTTCACCCCTCCACTTT. This rearrangement joins TRBV7-2 to TRBJ1-6; the D is unclear. The CDR3 has 12 amino acids. Germline V CDR1 and CDR2: SGHTA, FQGNSA. V was shortened by 5 bases and J by 9 bases, with 8 bases between the two germline ends.